This is a list of T cell receptor beta chains from one sample in a study of blood T cell repertoires in COVID-19. The method was immunoSEQ multiplex PCR; TCRdb's version includes in-frame clones alone and lacks a portion of them. The sample holds roughly 150,000 clones, 65% to 85% seen once. The sample comprised PBMCs or T cells enriched from blood (not recorded which). The origin of the receptors is a man in his 70s who had been exposed to COVID-19. The conserved cysteine and the conserved F or W are not part of the CDR3 here. Fields, in order: J gene, D gene, V gene, CDR3 protein. D genes are given only for firm matches.

>TRBJ2-2|.|TRBV19
ASSNGALIPTGELF
>TRBJ1-5|TRBD1|TRBV27
ASSFRLGTGVNQPQH
>TRBJ1-5|TRBD1|TRBV2
ASSKRQGAGQPQH
>TRBJ2-7|.|TRBV19
ASSITGNYEQY
>TRBJ1-4|.|TRBV3-1/TRBV3-2
ASSQDTGLNEKLF
>TRBJ1-1|.|TRBV7-3
ASSSSGDRDAF
>TRBJ2-1|TRBD2|TRBV25-1
ASSERSGSPYNEQF
>TRBJ1-4|TRBD1|TRBV6-5
ASSWDRGDEKLF
>TRBJ1-4|TRBD1|TRBV19
ASSVPRGQVVEKLF
>TRBJ1-2|.|TRBV7-9
ASSLAQGNGYT
>TRBJ2-7|TRBD1|TRBV20-1
SASPDRGYEQY
>TRBJ1-5|.|TRBV7-9
ASSPVGTRNQPQH
>TRBJ1-5|TRBD1|TRBV28
ASTRTGYSNQPQH
>TRBJ1-1|.|TRBV4-1
ASSQDRGRAAF
>TRBJ1-1|.|TRBV30
AWSVQGSTEAF
>TRBJ2-4|.|TRBV4-1
ASSQGGSGISGDIQY
>TRBJ1-6|.|TRBV19
ASSIGTQNSPLH
>TRBJ2-3|.|TRBV5-1
ASSLMGSGSTDTQY
>TRBJ2-6|.|TRBV2
ASSADRSWANVLT
>TRBJ2-5|.|TRBV24-1
ATSDSESETRETQY
>TRBJ2-2|TRBD2|TRBV5-1
ASSPGGAGGELF
>TRBJ2-1|TRBD2|TRBV4-3
ASSQGPSGRNNEQF
>TRBJ1-5|TRBD1|TRBV10-2
ASRNLTGSTPQH
>TRBJ1-1|.|TRBV19
ASSIGPTEAF
>TRBJ1-6|.|TRBV18
ASSPKSINSPLH
>TRBJ1-1|.|TRBV19
ASSREGGYTEAF
>TRBJ1-4|.|TRBV28
ASSPGGGSNEKLF
>TRBJ2-1|.|TRBV6-6
ASNTRDPRSYNEQF
>TRBJ1-1|TRBD1|TRBV29-1
SVDRGRTEAF
>TRBJ2-3|.|TRBV10-3
AISAGNRGTDTQY
>TRBJ1-2|TRBD1|TRBV5-4
ASSQTGASNYGYT
>TRBJ1-1|TRBD1|TRBV4-3
ASSLQTGKNTEAF
>TRBJ2-7|TRBD1|TRBV6-5
ASTKTGVVYEQY
>TRBJ2-7|TRBD1|TRBV7-9
ASSPRQGAYEQY
>TRBJ1-1|.|TRBV5-1
ASSLDAGAANTEAF
>TRBJ2-1|.|TRBV4-2
ASSQERGRGDNEQF
>TRBJ1-1|.|TRBV7-9
ASSLNTGPTEAF
>TRBJ1-1|TRBD1|TRBV6-1
ASSEKGQINTEAF
>TRBJ1-5|TRBD1|TRBV6-5
ASSNTGDNQPQH
>TRBJ2-7|.|TRBV3-1/TRBV3-2
ASSPFGDEQY
>TRBJ1-4|TRBD1|TRBV4-3
ASSQDPRRSGGADEKLF
>TRBJ2-6|.|TRBV9
ASSVGRGLTSGANVLT
>TRBJ2-1|TRBD2|TRBV30
AWSPGLAGDEQF
>TRBJ2-7|TRBD2|TRBV4-3
ASSQDFGGTYEQY
>TRBJ1-1|.|TRBV12-3/TRBV12-4
ASSTRRGTEAF
>TRBJ2-5|.|TRBV9
ASSAGLVGETQY
>TRBJ2-3|.|TRBV19
ASSGREAEGTDTQY
>TRBJ1-1|TRBD1|TRBV19
ASSTPGTGRGNTEAF
>TRBJ2-7|.|TRBV29-1
SVVVRDTSYEQY
>TRBJ2-2|.|TRBV28
ASSIVPGHNTGELF
>TRBJ1-6|TRBD1|TRBV2
ASRIIQGVENSPLH
>TRBJ2-7|.|TRBV2
ASNRGYEQY
>TRBJ1-4|.|TRBV19
ASSARGTTNEKLF
>TRBJ1-6|.|TRBV3-1/TRBV3-2
ASSQLGGGSPLH